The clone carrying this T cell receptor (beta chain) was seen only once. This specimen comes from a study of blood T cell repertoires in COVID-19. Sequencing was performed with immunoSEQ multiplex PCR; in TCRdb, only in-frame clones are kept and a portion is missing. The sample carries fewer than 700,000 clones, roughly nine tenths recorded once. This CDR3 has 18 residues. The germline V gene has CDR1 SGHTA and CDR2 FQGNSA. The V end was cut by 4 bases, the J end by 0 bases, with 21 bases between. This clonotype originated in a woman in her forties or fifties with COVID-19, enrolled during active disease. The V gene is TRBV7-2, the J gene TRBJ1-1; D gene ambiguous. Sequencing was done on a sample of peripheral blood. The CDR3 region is CASSSPTHPGSLNTEAFF. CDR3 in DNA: TGTGCCAGCAGCTCGCCGACCCACCCCGGTAGCTTGAACACTGAAGCTTTCTTT.